A single sample gave rise to the 20 T cell receptor beta chains below, sequenced in a study of siplizumab effects on memory and regulatory T cells. These TCRs' antigens remain unknown. Over a period of under 7 days at 37 degrees C, the mixed lymphocyte reaction cells were cocultured. Only in-frame clones appear in the TCRdb table, and some are missing; sequencing was by immunoSEQ multiplex PCR. Of about 15,000 clones listed, around 40% are singletons. The material sequenced was CFSE-low (dividing) CD4+ T cells sorted from an allogeneic mixed lymphocyte reaction. These receptors came from a human donor in good health; the cells came from an allogeneic mixed lymphocyte reaction. Some clones in this sample may be carry-over from other donors' samples.

By share, this clone ranks as medium-sized. The chain uses TRBV19 and TRBJ1-2, with D possibly matching TRBD1 (5 bases). The CDR3 loop spans 15 amino acids. The V end was cut by 6 bases, the J end by 4 bases, with 18 bases between. Germline values: CDR1 LNHDA, CDR2 SQIVND (reference sequence). The CDR3 reads CASSDPGGGSYGYTF. CDR3 bases: TGTGCCAGTAGCGACCCGGGGGGGGGTAGCTATGGCTACACCTTC.

This clone has just a few counts. The chain carries TRBV7-9 and TRBJ2-5; 7 positions match TRBD1. There are 16 residues in the CDR3. V gave up 2 bases and J gave up 6 bases; unmatched junction bases: 12. Germline assignment: CDR1 SEHNR and CDR2 FQNEAQ (reference sequence). The CDR3, as DNA: TGTGCCAGCAGCTTACGGCCCCCAGGGGGTATGAAGACCCAGTACTTC. It specifies CASSLRPPGGMKTQYF.

In this sample, this clone turned up a few times. This rearrangement joins TRBV20-1 to TRBJ2-3; D perhaps matches TRBD1 (5 bases). Germline CDR1 DFQATT, CDR2 SNEGSKA (reference sequence). This CDR3 is built from 11 residues. Between the trimmed V and J ends, which lost 7 bases and 4 bases, there was a span of 9 bases. CDR3 nucleotides: TGCAGTGGGGCAGGGTCAGATACGCAGTATTTT. It codes for CSGAGSDTQYF.

The chain uses TRBV28 and TRBJ1-3, with D tentatively TRBD1 (5 bases). V lost 6 bases to trimming and J lost 0 bases, with 15 bases between them. This CDR3 contains 16 residues. CDR1 and CDR2 (germline): MDHEN, SYDVKM. The CDR3 DNA reads as TGTGCCAGCAGGGGGCAGCCCCCGAGCTCTGGAAACACCATATATTTT. Amino acid sequence: CASRGQPPSSGNTIYF.

This clone has a handful of counts. The chain links TRBV5-5 to TRBJ2-7; 9 nucleotides agree with TRBD2. CDR1 SGHKS and CDR2 YYEKEE come from the germline V gene (reference sequence). CDR3 length: 15 residues. Trimming cost V 2 bases and J 2 bases; bases outside gene matches: 5. The CDR3, as DNA: TGTGCCAGCAGCTTAAGGACTAGCGCCGCCTACGAGCAGTACTTC. This gives the protein CASSLRTSAAYEQYF.

The chain is built from TRBV5-1 and TRBJ1-3; possibly TRBD1 for D (5 bases). Trimming cost V 4 bases and J 9 bases, with 17 bases left between them. The CDR3 totals 14 residues. Germline-derived CDR1 and CDR2 are SGHRS and YFSETQ. CDR3 sequence: CASSPEGTAFTIYF. CDR3 DNA sequence: TGCGCCAGCAGCCCAGAAGGGACGGCTTTCACCATATATTTT.

V gene TRBV6-6 combines with J gene TRBJ1-2; 7 positions agree with TRBD1. The CDR3 sequence is 14 residues long. V shed 7 bases and J 5 bases; nucleotides not matched to a gene: 10. Germline CDR1 reads MNHNY; CDR2 reads SVGAGI (reference sequence). This CDR3 is CASKNRGTGYGYTF. The CDR3 bases are TGTGCCAGCAAGAACAGGGGCACAGGGTATGGCTACACCTTC.

The chain employs TRBV28 and TRBJ2-4; 11 bases are shared with TRBD2. Per germline, CDR1 MDHEN and CDR2 SYDVKM. J was trimmed by 0 bases and V by 6 bases; bases with no gene match: 7. This CDR3 has 17 amino acids. The CDR3 region is CASSRPGLAEAKNIQYF. The CDR3 DNA is TGTGCCAGCAGCCGCCCGGGACTAGCGGAAGCCAAAAACATTCAGTACTTC. The variable domain in full, with the rest retrieved from reference TRBV28 and TRBJ2-4, is DVKVTQSSRYLVKRTGEKVFLECVQDMDHENMFWYRQDPGLGLRLIYFSYDVKMKEKGDIPEGYSVSREKKERFSLILESASTNQTSMYLCASSRPGLAEAKNIQYFGAGTRLSVL.

This rearrangement joins TRBV10-3 to TRBJ2-5; D gene uncertain. V was clipped by 3 bases and J by 5 bases, with 10 bases between them. This CDR3 region has 13 residues. The germline V gene encodes CDR1 ENHRY and CDR2 SYGVKD. CDR3 residues: CAISEVGPETQYF. The CDR3, as DNA: TGTGCCATCAGTGAAGTTGGGCCTGAGACCCAGTACTTC.

A word on this clone: Other DNA sequences in this sample translate to the same CDR3. The V and J genes are TRBV10-2 and TRBJ2-1; 9 positions match TRBD2. There are 15 residues in the CDR3. Germline loops: CDR1 WSHSY, CDR2 SAAADI. The ends lost 8 bases at V and 9 bases at J; junction bases unmatched: 14. The DNA of the CDR3 is TGCGCCAGCGGGGTCGTAGCGGGAGAGGTGGGTGAGCAGTTCTTC. Translated, it gives CASGVVAGEVGEQFF.

The V gene is TRBV6-6, the J gene TRBJ2-7, with D perhaps TRBD1 or TRBD2 (5 bases each). The CDR3 is 15 amino acids. The V end lost 0 bases, the J end lost 3 bases, and 12 bases lay between the germline ends. CDR1 and CDR2 (germline): MNHNY, SVGAGI (reference sequence). The CDR3 spells CASSYSGTVGYEQYF. For the CDR3, the DNA is TGTGCCAGCAGTTACTCCGGGACGGTAGGCTACGAGCAGTACTTC.

This clone was seen a handful of times. The chain recombines TRBV18 with TRBJ2-3; TRBD1 might be the D (8 bases). Trimming pared 3 bases from V and 2 bases from J, leaving 15 bases between. Germline loops: CDR1 KGHSH, CDR2 LQKENI. The CDR3 runs to 16 residues. Written as DNA, the CDR3 is TGTGCCAGCTCACCGAACAGGGGGGGAAACACAGATACGCAGTATTTT. Translated, it gives CASSPNRGGNTDTQYF.

In DNA, the CDR3 is TGTGCCAGCAGTCGAGTCCCCTGCGGGAGCGACCAGTTCTTC. Translated: CASSRVPCGSDQFF. The gene calls are TRBV6-8 and TRBJ2-1, with 7 bases that match TRBD2. This CDR3 spans 14 amino acids. With 5 bases clipped from V and 13 bases from J, the junction kept 14 bases outside the gene matches. Germline V gene data show CDR1 as MNHGY and CDR2 as SAAAGT.

CDR3 sequence (DNA): TGTGCCAGCAGCTTGATGCAGGGGGCTTTAAGATATAGCAATCAGCCCCAGCATTTT. Protein product: CASSLMQGALRYSNQPQHF. The gene calls are TRBV5-8 and TRBJ1-5; 8 bases map to TRBD1. The length of the CDR3 is 19 residues. After removal of 1 base from V and 0 bases from J, the junction contained 12 bases not matched to a gene. Germline loops: CDR1 SGHTS, CDR2 YDEGEE.

This clone is medium-sized (0.01 to 0.1%) in the sample. The J gene is TRBJ1-1, the V gene TRBV14; TRBD1 matches 10 bases. The CDR3 is made up of 14 amino acids. The V segment lost 1 base and the J segment 9 bases; nucleotides outside the gene matches: 5. Germline loops: CDR1 SGHDN, CDR2 FVKESK. CDR3 DNA: TGTGCCAGCAGCCAAGGGACAGGGGGATCGAAAGCTTTCTTT. This sequence encodes CASSQGTGGSKAFF.

The chain recombines TRBV5-8 with TRBJ1-1; 8 bases agree with TRBD1. The length of the CDR3 is 15 residues. V shed 4 bases, J shed 3 bases, and the junction held 8 bases outside the gene matches. Germline-derived CDR1 and CDR2 are SGHTS and YDEGEE. The chain's CDR3 is CASSQGYRGDTEAFF. The CDR3 nucleotides are TGTGCCAGCAGCCAAGGGTACAGGGGGGACACTGAAGCTTTCTTT.

This chain connects TRBV14 to TRBJ1-5, with D perhaps matching TRBD1 (5 bases). The CDR3 has 12 amino acids. The V gene lost 1 base and the J gene lost 12 bases, with 10 bases spanning the gap. Germline V gene sequence: CDR1 SGHDN, CDR2 FVKESK. CDR3 nucleotide sequence: TGTGCCAGCAGCCAAGTCCCGGGGCTCCAGCATTTT. Translated: CASSQVPGLQHF.

This clone showed up just once. J is TRBJ1-5 and V is TRBV5-1; D is undetermined. Trimming shortened V by 4 bases and J by 4 bases, and 15 bases separated the two germline ends. The CDR3 has 15 residues. Germline loops: CDR1 SGHRS, CDR2 YFSETQ. CDR3 protein: CASSLQAGGNQPQHF. The CDR3 coding sequence is TGCGCCAGCAGCCTCCAGGCGGGCGGAAATCAGCCCCAGCATTTT.

The rearrangement links TRBV1 to TRBJ2-5; no DNA check was done on the table's D call, TRBD2. TRBV1 is given as a pseudogene. The CDR3 is made up of 13 amino acids. The CDR3 DNA reads TGCACCAGCAGCCTACTAGCGGTAGAGACCCAGTACTTC. It codes for CTSSLLAVETQYF.

V is TRBV30 and J is TRBJ1-6, with 9 bases aligning to TRBD1. The CDR3 loop spans 15 amino acids. Germline values: CDR1 GTSNPN, CDR2 SVGIG (reference sequence). The V gene end was trimmed by 1 base and the J gene end by 10 bases; junction bases not matched to a gene: 8. This chain's CDR3 is CAWSAGQGKRSPLHF. The CDR3 DNA reads TGTGCCTGGAGTGCGGGACAGGGCAAGAGGTCACCCCTCCACTTT.